Following are 11 T cell receptor beta chains from one sample sequenced in a study of HIV-infected patients and healthy controls. TCRdb re-derived calls from the 5' RACE reads in MiXCR, one entry per CDR3 protein. The sample contains roughly 20,000 distinct CDR3 sequences, approximately 18% of which appear only once. Sequenced material: CD8+ T cells from blood. These receptors were obtained from a human donor in good health.

Only a few counts were recorded for this clonotype. This chain joins TRBV3-1 and TRBJ2-7; TRBD2 is a possible D gene (6 bases). The CDR3 is made up of 13 amino acids. V was cut by 4 bases and J by 2 bases, with 9 bases left in between. Germline CDR1 is LGHDT and CDR2 is YNNKEL (reference sequence). CDR3 amino acids: CASSPGETYEQYF. As DNA, the CDR3 is TGTGCCAGCAGCCCGGGGGAGACCTACGAGCAGTACTTC.

For the CDR3, the DNA is TGTGCCAGCAGTTTAATAAGGGACAGGGTCACTGAAGCTTTCTTT. It specifies CASSLIRDRVTEAFF. This chain uses TRBV28 with TRBJ1-1; 9 bases agree with TRBD1. V shed 2 bases, J shed 4 bases, and the junction held 5 bases outside the gene matches. Germline V gives CDR1 MDHEN, CDR2 SYDVKM. The CDR3 covers 15 residues.

This clonotype was seen more than once but under ten times. The chain has TRBV10-3 and TRBJ1-5; TRBD1 agrees at 7 bases. Germline CDR1 reads ENHRY; CDR2 reads SYGVKD. Unmatched junction bases numbered 7, after V lost 0 bases and J lost 5 bases. The CDR3 loop spans 16 amino acids. For the CDR3, the DNA is TGTGCCATCAGTGAGTCCGGGACAGCTGCATATCAGCCCCAGCATTTT. As protein: CAISESGTAAYQPQHF.

The chain couples TRBV27 to TRBJ1-5; 10 bases line up with TRBD1. CDR3 size: 17 residues. Germline V CDR1 and CDR2: MNHEY, SMNVEV (reference sequence). V gave up 3 bases and J gave up 3 bases; unmatched junction bases: 8. In DNA, the CDR3 is TGTGCCAGCAGTTTGTTTGGGACAGGGGAACCCAATCAGCCCCAGCATTTT. Translation: CASSLFGTGEPNQPQHF.

The chain joins TRBV5-5 to TRBJ2-3; TRBD1 aligns across 7 bases. The length of the CDR3 is 14 residues. CDR1 and CDR2 (germline): SGHKS, YYEKEE (reference sequence). J was trimmed by 6 bases and V by 0 bases; bases with no gene match: 4. Written as DNA, the CDR3 is TGTGCCAGCAGCTTGGCCACAGGGGCCGATACGCAGTATTTT. This codes for CASSLATGADTQYF.

This clonotype has a handful of counts. V gene TRBV27 combines with J gene TRBJ1-1; TRBD1 agrees at 12 bases. CDR3 length equals 17 residues. The ends lost 5 bases at V and 4 bases at J; junction bases unmatched: 11. Germline V lookup: CDR1 MNHEY, CDR2 SMNVEV (reference sequence). CDR3 nucleotide sequence: TGTGCCAGCAGTGAGAGCGGGACAGGGGGCTTCGGCACTGAAGCTTTCTTT. It translates to CASSESGTGGFGTEAFF.

This chain uses TRBV19 with TRBJ2-1; 8 bases match TRBD1. The V and J ends lost 4 bases and 5 bases, in that order; junction bases with no gene match: 13. The CDR3 totals 17 residues. Germline V gene sequence: CDR1 LNHDA, CDR2 SQIVND (reference sequence). The CDR3 region has the DNA TGTGCCAGTAGTAGGACAGGGTCTAGGATAACTCACAATGAGCAGTTCTTC. The encoded protein is CASSRTGSRITHNEQFF.

This clonotype was picked up many times. The chain recombines TRBV6-1 with TRBJ2-7; TRBD2 is a possible D gene (5 bases). This CDR3 has 13 residues. V gave up 0 bases and J gave up 5 bases, with 8 bases separating them. The germline gives CDR1 MNHNS, CDR2 SASEGT. CDR3 DNA: TGTGCCAGCAGTGAAGCGCCCGGGAACGAGCAGTACTTC. It translates to CASSEAPGNEQYF.

This clonotype has a count of ten or more. The J gene is TRBJ1-5, the V gene TRBV9; D is ambiguous. From germline, CDR1 is SGDLS and CDR2 YYNGEE. Trimming cost V 3 bases and J 3 bases, with 10 bases left between them. The CDR3 has 14 residues. The CDR3 bases are TGTGCCAGCAGCGGGGGAGGACTCAATCAGCCCCAGCATTTT. Amino acid sequence: CASSGGGLNQPQHF.

The DNA for the CDR3 is TGTGCCAGCAGCTTGCGGGAGGCCGTCGCGGAGGCCTACAATGAGCAGTTCTTC. This encodes CASSLREAVAEAYNEQFF. The chain couples TRBV5-4 to TRBJ2-1, with TRBD2 matching over 7 bases. Trimming at V came to 1 base and at J to 2 bases, leaving 12 bases not matched to a gene. Germline loops: CDR1 SGHNT, CDR2 YYREEE (reference sequence). This CDR3 contains 18 residues.

This clonotype is medium-sized by share. This chain connects TRBV12-3 or TRBV12-4 to TRBJ1-5, with no clear D. The CDR3 extends over 14 amino acids. Trimming shortened V by 8 bases and J by 6 bases, and 17 bases separated the two germline ends. This chain's CDR3 is CASRPPGVSQPQHF. The CDR3 DNA follows: TGTGCCAGCCGCCCCCCCGGGGTGTCTCAGCCCCAGCATTTT.